The present T cell receptor beta chain was sequenced within a study of OX40 agonist ivuxolimab in advanced cancers. Study-level background: Patients achieving partial responses numbered three: one hepatocellular carcinoma case and two cutaneous melanoma cases. Study outcomes and limitations: Partial responders at 0.1-3.0 mg/kg had among the lowest clonal expansion. Compared with CD4+, CD8+ T cells on average had more expanded clones.

To note about this clone: The antigen is not known.

Clones were read by immunoSEQ multiplex PCR, and TCRdb kept only the in-frame ones, dropping some. The sample lists some 76,000 clones, around 90% seen once, with roughly 7.5% in the top ten. J gave up 5 bases and V 4 bases, and 3 bases lay outside the gene matches. Germline V gene lookup returns CDR1 ENHRY and CDR2 SYGVKD. This CDR3 has 13 amino acids. This sample comprised CD4+ or CD8+ T cells sorted from blood, obtained in a trial of the OX40 agonist ivuxolimab. This sequence originates from an adult with an advanced solid tumor such as melanoma, head and neck, liver or kidney cancer. This chain connects TRBV10-3 to TRBJ1-1; 8 bases align to TRBD1. CDR3 in amino acids: CAISAQGGTEAFF. The CDR3, as DNA: TGTGCCATCAGTGCACAGGGGGGAACTGAAGCTTTCTTT.